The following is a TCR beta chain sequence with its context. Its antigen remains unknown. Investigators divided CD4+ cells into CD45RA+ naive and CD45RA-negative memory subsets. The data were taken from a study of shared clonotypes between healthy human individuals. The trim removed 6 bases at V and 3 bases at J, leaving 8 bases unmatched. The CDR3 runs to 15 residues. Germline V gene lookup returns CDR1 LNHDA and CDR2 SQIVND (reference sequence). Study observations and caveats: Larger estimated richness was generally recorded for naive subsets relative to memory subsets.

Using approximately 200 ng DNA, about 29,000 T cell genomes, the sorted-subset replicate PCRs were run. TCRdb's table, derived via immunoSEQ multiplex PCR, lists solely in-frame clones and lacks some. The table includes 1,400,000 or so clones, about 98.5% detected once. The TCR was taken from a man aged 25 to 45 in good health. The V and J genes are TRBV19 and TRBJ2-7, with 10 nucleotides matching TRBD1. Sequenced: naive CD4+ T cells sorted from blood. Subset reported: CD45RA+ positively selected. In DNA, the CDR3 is TGTGCCAGTAGCCAGCCGGGACAGGGGAACTACGAGCAGTACTTC. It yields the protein CASSQPGQGNYEQYF.